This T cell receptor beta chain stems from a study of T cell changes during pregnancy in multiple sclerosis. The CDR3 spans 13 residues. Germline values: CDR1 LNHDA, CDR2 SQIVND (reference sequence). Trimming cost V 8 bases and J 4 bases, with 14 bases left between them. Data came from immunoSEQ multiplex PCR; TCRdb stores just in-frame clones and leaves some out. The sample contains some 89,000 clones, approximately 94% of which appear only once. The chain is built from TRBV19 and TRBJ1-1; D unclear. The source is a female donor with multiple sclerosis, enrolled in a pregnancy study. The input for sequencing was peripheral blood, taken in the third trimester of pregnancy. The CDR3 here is CASVPDRSTEAFF. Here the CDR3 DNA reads TGTGCCAGTGTGCCAGATAGGAGCACTGAAGCTTTCTTT.